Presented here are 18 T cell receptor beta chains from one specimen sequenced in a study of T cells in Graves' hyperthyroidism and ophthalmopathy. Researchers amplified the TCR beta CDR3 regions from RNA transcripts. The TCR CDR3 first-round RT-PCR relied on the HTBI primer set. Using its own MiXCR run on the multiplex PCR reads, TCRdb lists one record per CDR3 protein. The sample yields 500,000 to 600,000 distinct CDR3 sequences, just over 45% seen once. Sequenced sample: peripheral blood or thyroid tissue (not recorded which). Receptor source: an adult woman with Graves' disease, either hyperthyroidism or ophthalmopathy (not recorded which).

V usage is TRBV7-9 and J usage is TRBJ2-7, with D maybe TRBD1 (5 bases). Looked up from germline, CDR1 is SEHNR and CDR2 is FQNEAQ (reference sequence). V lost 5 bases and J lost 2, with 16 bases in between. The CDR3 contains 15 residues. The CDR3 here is CASSPSGNAAYEQYF. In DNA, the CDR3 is TGTGCCAGCAGCCCTTCAGGGAATGCCGCCTACGAGCAGTACTTC.

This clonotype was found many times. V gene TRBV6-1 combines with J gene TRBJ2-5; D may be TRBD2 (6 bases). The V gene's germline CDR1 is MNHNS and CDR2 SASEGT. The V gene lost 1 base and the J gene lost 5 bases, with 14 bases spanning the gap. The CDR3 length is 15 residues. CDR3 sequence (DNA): TGTGCCAGCAGTGAAGGTTCGGGAGAATGGGAGACCCAGTACTTC. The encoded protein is CASSEGSGEWETQYF.

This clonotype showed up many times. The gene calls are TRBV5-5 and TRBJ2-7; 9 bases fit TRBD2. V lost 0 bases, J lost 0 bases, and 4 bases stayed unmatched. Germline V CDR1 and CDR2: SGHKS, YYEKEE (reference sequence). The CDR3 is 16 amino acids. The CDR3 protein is CASSLDISGSSYEQYF. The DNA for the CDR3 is TGTGCCAGCAGCTTGGACATTAGCGGGAGCTCCTACGAGCAGTACTTC. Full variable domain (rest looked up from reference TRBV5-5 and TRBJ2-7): DAGVTQSPTHLIKTRGQQVTLRCSPISGHKSVSWYQQVLGQGPQFIFQYYEKEERGRGNFPDRFSARQFPNYSSELNVNALLLGDSALYLCASSLDISGSSYEQYFGPGTRLTVT.

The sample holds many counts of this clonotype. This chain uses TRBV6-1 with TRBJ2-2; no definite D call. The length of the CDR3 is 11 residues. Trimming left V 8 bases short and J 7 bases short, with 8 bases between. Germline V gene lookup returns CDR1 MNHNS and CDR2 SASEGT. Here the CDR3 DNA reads TGTGCCAGCTATCGTGGCGGGGAGCTGTTTTTT. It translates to CASYRGGELFF.

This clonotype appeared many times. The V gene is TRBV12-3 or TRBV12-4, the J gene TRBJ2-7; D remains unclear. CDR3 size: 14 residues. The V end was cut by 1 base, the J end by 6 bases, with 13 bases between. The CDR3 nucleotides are TGTGCCAGCAGTTTAGACCCTAGACTTCCCGAGCAGTACTTC. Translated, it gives CASSLDPRLPEQYF.

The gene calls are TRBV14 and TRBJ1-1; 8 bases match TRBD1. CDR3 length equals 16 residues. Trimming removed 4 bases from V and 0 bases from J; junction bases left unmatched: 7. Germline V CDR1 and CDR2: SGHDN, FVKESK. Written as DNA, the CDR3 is TGTGCCAGCAGCCGAGGGACAGGAAAAATGAACACTGAAGCTTTCTTT. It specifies CASSRGTGKMNTEAFF.

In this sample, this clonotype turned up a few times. The DNA for the CDR3 is TGTGCCATCAGTGACCTTAACAGGGTTCCGAGCTATGGCTACACCTTC. It encodes CAISDLNRVPSYGYTF. J is TRBJ1-2 and V is TRBV10-3; possible D gene TRBD1, 6 bases. There are 16 residues in the CDR3. The germline CDR1 and CDR2 sequences are ENHRY and SYGVKD. V was trimmed by 3 bases and J by 4 bases, leaving 18 bases between them.

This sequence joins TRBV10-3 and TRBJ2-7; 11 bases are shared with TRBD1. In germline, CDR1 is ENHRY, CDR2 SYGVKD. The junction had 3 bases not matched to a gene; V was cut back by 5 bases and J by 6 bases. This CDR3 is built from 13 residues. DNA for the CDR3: TGTGCCATCAGTCGGGACAGGGGGGGCGAGCAGTACTTC. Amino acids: CAISRDRGGEQYF.

The CDR3 DNA reads TGTGCCACCAGTGACCCCAGGGCAACGGACCAGCCCCAGCATTTT. Its protein product is CATSDPRATDQPQHF. The chain joins TRBV24-1 to TRBJ1-5; possible D gene TRBD1, 5 bases. The CDR3 sequence is 15 residues long. Trimming shortened V by 4 bases and J by 7 bases, and 16 bases separated the two germline ends. Germline CDR1 reads KGHDR; CDR2 reads SFDVKD.

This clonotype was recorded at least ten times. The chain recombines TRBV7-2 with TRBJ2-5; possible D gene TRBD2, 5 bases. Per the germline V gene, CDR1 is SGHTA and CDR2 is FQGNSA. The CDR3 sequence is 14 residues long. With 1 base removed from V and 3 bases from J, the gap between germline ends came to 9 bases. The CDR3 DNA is TGTGCCAGCAGCTTAGAGGCCGGGGAAGAGACCCAGTACTTC. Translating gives CASSLEAGEETQYF.

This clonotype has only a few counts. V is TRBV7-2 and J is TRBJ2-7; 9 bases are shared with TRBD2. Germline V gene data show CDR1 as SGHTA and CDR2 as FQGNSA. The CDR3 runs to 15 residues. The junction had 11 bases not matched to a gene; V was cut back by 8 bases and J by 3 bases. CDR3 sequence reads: CASRPAAGGIYEQYF. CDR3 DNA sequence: TGTGCCAGCCGCCCCGCAGCGGGAGGCATCTACGAGCAGTACTTC.

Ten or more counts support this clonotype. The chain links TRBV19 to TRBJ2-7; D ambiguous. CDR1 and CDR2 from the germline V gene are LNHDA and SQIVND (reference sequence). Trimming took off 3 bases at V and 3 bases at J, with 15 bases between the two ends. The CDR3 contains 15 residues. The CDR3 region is CASSITTDGSYEQYF. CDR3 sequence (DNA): TGTGCCAGTAGTATTACCACAGACGGAAGCTACGAGCAGTACTTC. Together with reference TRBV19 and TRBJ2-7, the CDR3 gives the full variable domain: DGGITQSPKYLFRKEGQNVTLSCEQNLNHDAMYWYRQDPGQGLRLIYYSQIVNDFQKGDIAEGYSVSREKKESFPLTVTSAQKNPTAFYLCASSITTDGSYEQYFGPGTRLTVT.

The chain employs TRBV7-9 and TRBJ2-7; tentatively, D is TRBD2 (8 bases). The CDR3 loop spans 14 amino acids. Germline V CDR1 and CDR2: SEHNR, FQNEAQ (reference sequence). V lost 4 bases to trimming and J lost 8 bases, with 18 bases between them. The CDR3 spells CASSWGQTSDQQYF. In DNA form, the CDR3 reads TGTGCCAGCAGCTGGGGACAGACTAGCGACCAGCAGTACTTC.

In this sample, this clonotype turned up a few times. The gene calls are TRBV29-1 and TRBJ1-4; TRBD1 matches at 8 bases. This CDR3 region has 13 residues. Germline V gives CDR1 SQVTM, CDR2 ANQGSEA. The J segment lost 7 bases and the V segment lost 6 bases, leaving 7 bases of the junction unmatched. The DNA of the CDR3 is TGCAGCGTGGCTGGACAGGGTGGTGAAAAACTGTTTTTT. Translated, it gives CSVAGQGGEKLFF.

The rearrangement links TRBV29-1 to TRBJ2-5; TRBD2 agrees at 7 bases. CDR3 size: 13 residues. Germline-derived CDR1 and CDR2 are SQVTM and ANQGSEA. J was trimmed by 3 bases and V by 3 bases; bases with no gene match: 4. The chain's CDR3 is CSVESSGKETQYF. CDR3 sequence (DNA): TGCAGCGTTGAGTCTAGCGGCAAAGAGACCCAGTACTTC.

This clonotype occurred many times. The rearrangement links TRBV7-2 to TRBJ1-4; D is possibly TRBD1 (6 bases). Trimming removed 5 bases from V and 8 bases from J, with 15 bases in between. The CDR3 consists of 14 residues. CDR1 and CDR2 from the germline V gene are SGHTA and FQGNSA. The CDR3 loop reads CASSPQTGREKLFF. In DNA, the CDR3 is TGTGCCAGCAGCCCACAGACAGGCAGGGAAAAACTGTTTTTT.

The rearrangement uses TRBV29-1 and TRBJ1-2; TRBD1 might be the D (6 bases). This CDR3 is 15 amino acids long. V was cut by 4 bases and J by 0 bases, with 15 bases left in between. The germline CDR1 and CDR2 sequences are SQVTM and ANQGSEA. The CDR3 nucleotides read TGCAGCGTTGCTCCGGGGGGGCGAGCTAACTATGGCTACACCTTC. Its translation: CSVAPGGRANYGYTF.

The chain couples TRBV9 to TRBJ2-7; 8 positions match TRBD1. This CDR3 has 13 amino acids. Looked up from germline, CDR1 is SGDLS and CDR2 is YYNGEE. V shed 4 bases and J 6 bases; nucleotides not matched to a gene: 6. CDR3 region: CASSYGQGGEQYF. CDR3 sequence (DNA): TGTGCCAGCAGCTATGGACAGGGCGGCGAGCAGTACTTC.